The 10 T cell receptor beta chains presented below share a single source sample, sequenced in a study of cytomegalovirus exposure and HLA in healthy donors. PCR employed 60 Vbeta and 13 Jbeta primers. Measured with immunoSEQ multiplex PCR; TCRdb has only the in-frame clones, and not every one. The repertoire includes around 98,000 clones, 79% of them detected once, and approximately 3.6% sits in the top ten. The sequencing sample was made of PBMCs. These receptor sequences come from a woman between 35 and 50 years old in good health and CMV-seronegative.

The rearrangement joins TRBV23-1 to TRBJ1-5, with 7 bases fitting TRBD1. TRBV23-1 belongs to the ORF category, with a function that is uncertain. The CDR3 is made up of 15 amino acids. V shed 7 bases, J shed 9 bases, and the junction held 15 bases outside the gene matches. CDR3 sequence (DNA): TGCGCCAGCAACCGTGGAGGGGGCATCCCTTGGCCCCAGCATTTT. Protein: CASNRGGGIPWPQHF.

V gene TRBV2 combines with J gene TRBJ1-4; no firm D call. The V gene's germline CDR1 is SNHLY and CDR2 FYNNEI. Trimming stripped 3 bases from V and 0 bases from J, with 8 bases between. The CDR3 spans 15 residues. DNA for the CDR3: TGTGCCAGCAGTGACAGGTTTGCAACTAATGAAAAACTGTTTTTT. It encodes CASSDRFATNEKLFF.

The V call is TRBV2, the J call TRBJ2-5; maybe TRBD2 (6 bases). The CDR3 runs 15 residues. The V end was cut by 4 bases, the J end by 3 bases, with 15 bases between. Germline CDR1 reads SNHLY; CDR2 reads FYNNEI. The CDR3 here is CASSGWAGREETQYF. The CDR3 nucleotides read TGTGCCAGCAGTGGATGGGCGGGAAGAGAAGAGACCCAGTACTTC.

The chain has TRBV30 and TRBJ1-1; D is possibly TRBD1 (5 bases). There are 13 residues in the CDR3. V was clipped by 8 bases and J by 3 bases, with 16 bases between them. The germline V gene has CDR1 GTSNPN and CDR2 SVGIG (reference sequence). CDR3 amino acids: CALQSGGDTEAFF. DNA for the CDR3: TGTGCCCTCCAGTCCGGGGGTGACACTGAAGCTTTCTTT.

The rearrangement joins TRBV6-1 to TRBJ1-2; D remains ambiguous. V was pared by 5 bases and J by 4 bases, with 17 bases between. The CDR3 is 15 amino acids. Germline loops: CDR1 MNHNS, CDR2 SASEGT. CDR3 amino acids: CASSREEGGFYGYTF. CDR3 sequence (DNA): TGTGCCAGCAGTAGAGAGGAGGGAGGATTCTATGGCTACACCTTC.

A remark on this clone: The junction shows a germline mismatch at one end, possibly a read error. CDR3 residues: CASSLVGGTGELFF. The CDR3 coding sequence is TGTGCTAGCAGCTTAGTCGGGGGCACCGGGGAGCTGTTTTTT. The chain is built from TRBV7-7 and TRBJ2-2, with a weak D call TRBD2 (6 bases). This CDR3 comprises 14 residues. Germline V gives CDR1 SSHAT, CDR2 FNYEAQ (reference sequence). Using reference TRBV7-7 and TRBJ2-2 for the parts outside the CDR3, the full variable domain is GAGVSQSPRYKVTKRGQDVTLRCDPISSHATLYWYQQALGQGPEFLTYFNYEAQPDKSGLPSDRFSAERPEGSISTLTIQRTEQRDSAMYRCASSLVGGTGELFFGEGSRLTVL.

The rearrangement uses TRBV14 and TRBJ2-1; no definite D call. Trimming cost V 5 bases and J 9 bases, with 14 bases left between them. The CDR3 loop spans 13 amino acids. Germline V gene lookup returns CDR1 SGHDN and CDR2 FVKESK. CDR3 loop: CASSRLPPGEQFF. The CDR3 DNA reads TGTGCCAGCAGCAGACTCCCTCCCGGTGAGCAGTTCTTC.

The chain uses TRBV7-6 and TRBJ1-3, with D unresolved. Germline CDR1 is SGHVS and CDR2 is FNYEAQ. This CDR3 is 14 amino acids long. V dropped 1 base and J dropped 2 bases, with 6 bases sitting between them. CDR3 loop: CASSLERAGNTIYF. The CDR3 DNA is TGTGCCAGCAGCTTAGAACGGGCTGGAAACACCATATATTTT.

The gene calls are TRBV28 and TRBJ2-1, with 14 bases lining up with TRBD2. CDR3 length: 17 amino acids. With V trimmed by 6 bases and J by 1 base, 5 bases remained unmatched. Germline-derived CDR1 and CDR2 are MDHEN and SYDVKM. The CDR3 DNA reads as TGTGCCAGCAGCGGACTAGCGGGGGGCGAATCCTACAATGAGCAGTTCTTC. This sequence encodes CASSGLAGGESYNEQFF.

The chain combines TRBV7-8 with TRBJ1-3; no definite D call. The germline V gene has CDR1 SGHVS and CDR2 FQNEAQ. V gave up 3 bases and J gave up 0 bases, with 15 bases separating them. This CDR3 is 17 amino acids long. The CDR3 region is CASSLSPGGLSGNTIYF. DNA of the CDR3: TGTGCCAGCAGCTTGAGCCCAGGAGGGCTCTCTGGAAACACCATATATTTT.